This section outlines one T cell receptor (beta chain) sequence together with its context. What it recognizes is unknown. Despite likely unrecorded immune exposures, the donors were nominally healthy at the time of sampling. Losses at the gene ends were 0 bases for V and 3 bases for J; bases not matched to a gene: 2. In germline, CDR1 is SEHNR, CDR2 FQNEAQ (reference sequence). CDR3 size: 14 residues. PCR was performed using 60 Vbeta and 13 Jbeta primers. Here immunoSEQ multiplex PCR was the method, and the copy in TCRdb shows in-frame clones only, minus some. This sample has approximately 170,000 clones, with about 65% found just once. These data come from a study of cytomegalovirus exposure and HLA in healthy donors. Study outcomes and limitations: Among CMV-associated TCR beta chains, most appeared HLA-restricted in a later analysis. TCR sequences were mostly rare, though some public TCRs occurred in many donors. In a later analysis, compared with equally common non-associated chains, HLA-associated beta chains were more expanded.

This TCR was recovered from a girl aged 5-17 years in good health and CMV-seronegative. Sequenced: PBMCs. V gene TRBV7-9 combines with J gene TRBJ2-7; 7 bases fit TRBD1. The DNA for the CDR3 is TGTGCCAGCAGCTTAGCCCAGGGGGACTACGAGCAGTACTTC. This translates into CASSLAQGDYEQYF.